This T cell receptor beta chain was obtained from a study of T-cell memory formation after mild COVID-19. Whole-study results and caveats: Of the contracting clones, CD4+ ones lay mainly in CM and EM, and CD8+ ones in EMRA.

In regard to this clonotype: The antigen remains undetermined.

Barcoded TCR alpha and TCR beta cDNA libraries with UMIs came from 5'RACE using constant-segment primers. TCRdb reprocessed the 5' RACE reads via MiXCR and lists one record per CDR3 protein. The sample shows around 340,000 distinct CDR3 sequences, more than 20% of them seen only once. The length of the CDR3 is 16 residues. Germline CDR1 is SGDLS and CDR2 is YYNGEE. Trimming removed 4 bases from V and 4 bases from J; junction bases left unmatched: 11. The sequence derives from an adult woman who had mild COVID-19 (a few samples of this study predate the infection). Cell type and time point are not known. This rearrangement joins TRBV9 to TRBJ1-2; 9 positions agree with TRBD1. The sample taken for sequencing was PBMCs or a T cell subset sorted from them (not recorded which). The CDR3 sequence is CASSTPGTGLSYGYTF. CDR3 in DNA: TGTGCCAGCAGCACCCCCGGGACAGGGCTATCCTATGGCTACACCTTC. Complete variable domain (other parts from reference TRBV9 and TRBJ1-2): DSGVTQTPKHLITATGQRVTLRCSPRSGDLSVYWYQQSLDQGLQFLIQYYNGEERAKGNILERFSAQQFPDLHSELNLSSLELGDSALYFCASSTPGTGLSYGYTFGSGTRLTVV.